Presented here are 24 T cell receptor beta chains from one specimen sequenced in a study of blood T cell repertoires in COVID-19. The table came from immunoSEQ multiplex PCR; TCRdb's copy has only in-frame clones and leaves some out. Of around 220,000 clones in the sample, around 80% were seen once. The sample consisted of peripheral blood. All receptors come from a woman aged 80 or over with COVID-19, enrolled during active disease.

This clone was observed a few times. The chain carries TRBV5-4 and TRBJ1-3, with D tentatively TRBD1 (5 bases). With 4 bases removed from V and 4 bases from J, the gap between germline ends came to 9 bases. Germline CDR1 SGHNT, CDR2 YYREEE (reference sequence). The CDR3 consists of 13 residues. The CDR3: CASSLQGGNTIYF. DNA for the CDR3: TGTGCCAGCAGCCTTCAGGGCGGAAACACCATATATTTT.

The CDR3, as DNA: TGTGCCAGCAGCCATGGGACTAGCGGGGCGAACACCGGGGAGCTGTTTTTT. Amino acids: CASSHGTSGANTGELFF. The V and J genes are TRBV3-1 (or the pseudogene TRBV3-2) and TRBJ2-2; 13 bases are shared with TRBD2. With V trimmed by 3 bases and J by 0 bases, 1 base remained unmatched. The CDR3 is 17 residues long. Germline values: CDR1 LGHDT, CDR2 YNNKEL (reference sequence).

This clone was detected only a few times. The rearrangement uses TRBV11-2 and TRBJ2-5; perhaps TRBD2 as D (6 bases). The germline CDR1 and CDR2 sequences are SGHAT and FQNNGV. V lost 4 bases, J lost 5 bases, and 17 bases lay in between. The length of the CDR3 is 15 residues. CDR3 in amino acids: CASSSPRDFLETQYF. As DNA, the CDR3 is TGTGCCAGCAGCTCACCCCGGGACTTCTTGGAGACCCAGTACTTC.

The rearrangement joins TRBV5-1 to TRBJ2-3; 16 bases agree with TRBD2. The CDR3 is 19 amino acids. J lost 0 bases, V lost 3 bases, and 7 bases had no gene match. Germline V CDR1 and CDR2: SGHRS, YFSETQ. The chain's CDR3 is CASSSGLAGGGTSTDTQYF. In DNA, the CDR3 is TGCGCCAGCAGCTCGGGACTAGCGGGAGGGGGCACTAGCACAGATACGCAGTATTTT.

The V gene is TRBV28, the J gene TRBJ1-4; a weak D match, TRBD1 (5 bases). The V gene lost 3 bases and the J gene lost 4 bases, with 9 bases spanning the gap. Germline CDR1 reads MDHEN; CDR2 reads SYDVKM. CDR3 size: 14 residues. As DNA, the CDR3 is TGTGCCAGCAGTTTGCGGGACGGTAATGAAAAACTGTTTTTT. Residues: CASSLRDGNEKLFF.

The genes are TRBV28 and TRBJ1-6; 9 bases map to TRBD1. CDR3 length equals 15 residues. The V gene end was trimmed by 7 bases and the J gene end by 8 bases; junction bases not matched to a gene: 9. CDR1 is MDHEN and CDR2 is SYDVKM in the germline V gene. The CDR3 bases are TGTGCCAGCAACCAACCGGGACAGGGAGATTCACCCCTCCACTTT. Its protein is CASNQPGQGDSPLHF.

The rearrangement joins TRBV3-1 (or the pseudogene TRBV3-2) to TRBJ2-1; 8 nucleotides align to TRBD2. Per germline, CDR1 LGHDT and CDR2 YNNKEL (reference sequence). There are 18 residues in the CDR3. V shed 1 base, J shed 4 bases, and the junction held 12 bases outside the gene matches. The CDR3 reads CASSQGIAGTTKYNEQFF. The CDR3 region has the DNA TGTGCCAGCAGCCAAGGTATAGCGGGGACAACGAAATACAATGAGCAGTTCTTC.

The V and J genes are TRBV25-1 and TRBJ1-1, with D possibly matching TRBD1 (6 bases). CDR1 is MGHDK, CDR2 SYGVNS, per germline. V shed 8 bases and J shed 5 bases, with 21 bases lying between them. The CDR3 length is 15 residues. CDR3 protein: CASLPVRGGVTEAFF. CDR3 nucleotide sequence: TGTGCCAGCCTACCCGTAAGGGGGGGGGTGACTGAAGCTTTCTTT.

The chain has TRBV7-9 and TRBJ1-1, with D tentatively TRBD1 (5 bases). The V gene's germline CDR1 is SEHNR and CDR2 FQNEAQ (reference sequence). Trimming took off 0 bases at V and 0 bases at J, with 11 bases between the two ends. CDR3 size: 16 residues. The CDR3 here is CASSLAGRGVNTEAFF. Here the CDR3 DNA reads TGTGCCAGCAGCTTAGCTGGGCGGGGGGTGAACACTGAAGCTTTCTTT. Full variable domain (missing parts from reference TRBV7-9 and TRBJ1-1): DTGVSQNPRHKITKRGQNVTFRCDPISEHNRLYWYRQTLGQGPEFLTYFQNEAQLEKSRLLSDRFSAERPKGSFSTLEIQRTEQGDSAMYLCASSLAGRGVNTEAFFGQGTRLTVV.

For the CDR3, the DNA is TGTGCCAGCAGTTACTCGACAGGGGCCGAAGCTTTCTTT. Translated, it gives CASSYSTGAEAFF. The V gene is TRBV6-5, the J gene TRBJ1-1; TRBD1 aligns across 8 bases. This CDR3 has 13 residues. V was pared by 0 bases and J by 8 bases, with 2 bases of the junction left unmatched. In germline, CDR1 is MNHEY, CDR2 SVGAGI.

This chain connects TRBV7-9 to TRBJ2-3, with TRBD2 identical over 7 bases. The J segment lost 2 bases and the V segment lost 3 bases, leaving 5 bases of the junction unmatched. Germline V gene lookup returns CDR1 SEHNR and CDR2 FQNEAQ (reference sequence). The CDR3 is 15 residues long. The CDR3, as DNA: TGTGCCAGCAGCTTGAGCGGGGCTGACACAGATACGCAGTATTTT. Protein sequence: CASSLSGADTDTQYF. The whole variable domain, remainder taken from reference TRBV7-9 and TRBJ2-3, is DTGVSQNPRHKITKRGQNVTFRCDPISEHNRLYWYRQTLGQGPEFLTYFQNEAQLEKSRLLSDRFSAERPKGSFSTLEIQRTEQGDSAMYLCASSLSGADTDTQYFGPGTRLTVL.

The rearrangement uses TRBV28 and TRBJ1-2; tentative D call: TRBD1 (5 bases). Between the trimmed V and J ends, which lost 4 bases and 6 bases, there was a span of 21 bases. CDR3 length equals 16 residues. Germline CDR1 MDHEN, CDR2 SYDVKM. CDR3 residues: CASSSPTEGRVNGYTF. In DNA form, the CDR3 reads TGTGCCAGCAGTTCCCCGACGGAGGGGCGCGTGAATGGCTACACCTTC.

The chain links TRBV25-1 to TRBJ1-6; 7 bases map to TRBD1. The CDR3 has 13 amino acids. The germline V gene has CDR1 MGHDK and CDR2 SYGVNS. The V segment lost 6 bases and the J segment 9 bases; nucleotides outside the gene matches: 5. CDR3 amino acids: CASSDRDGSPLHF. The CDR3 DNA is TGTGCCAGCAGCGACAGGGACGGTTCACCCCTCCACTTT.

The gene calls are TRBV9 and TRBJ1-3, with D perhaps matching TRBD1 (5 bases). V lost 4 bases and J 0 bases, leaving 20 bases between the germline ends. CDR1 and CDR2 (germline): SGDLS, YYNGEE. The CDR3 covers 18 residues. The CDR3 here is CASSPGYGGEYSGNTIYF. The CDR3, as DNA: TGTGCCAGCAGCCCAGGGTATGGTGGCGAGTACTCTGGAAACACCATATATTTT.

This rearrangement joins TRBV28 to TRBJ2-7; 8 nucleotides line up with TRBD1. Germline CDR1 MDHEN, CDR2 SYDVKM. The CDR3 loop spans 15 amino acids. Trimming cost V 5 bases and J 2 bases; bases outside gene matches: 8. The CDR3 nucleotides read TGTGCCAGCAGTCCCATAACAGGGGGGACCTACGAGCAGTACTTC. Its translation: CASSPITGGTYEQYF.

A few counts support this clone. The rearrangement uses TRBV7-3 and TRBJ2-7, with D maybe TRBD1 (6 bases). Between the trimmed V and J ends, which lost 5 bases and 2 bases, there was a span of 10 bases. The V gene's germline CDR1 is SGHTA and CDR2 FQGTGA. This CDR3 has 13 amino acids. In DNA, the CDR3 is TGTGCCAGCAGCCCAGGACAGCCCTACGAGCAGTACTTC. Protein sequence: CASSPGQPYEQYF. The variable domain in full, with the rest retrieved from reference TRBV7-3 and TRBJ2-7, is GAGVSQTPSNKVTEKGKYVELRCDPISGHTALYWYRQSLGQGPEFLIYFQGTGAADDSGLPNDRFFAVRPEGSVSTLKIQRTERGDSAVYLCASSPGQPYEQYFGPGTRLTVT.

The chain's CDR3 is CASRVLAGAGETQYF. CDR3 in DNA: TGTGCCAGCAGGGTACTAGCGGGAGCTGGGGAGACCCAGTACTTC. The chain is built from TRBV7-9 and TRBJ2-5; 11 positions agree with TRBD2. Germline CDR1 is SEHNR and CDR2 is FQNEAQ (reference sequence). J lost 5 bases, V lost 6 bases, and 8 bases had no gene match. The CDR3 extends over 15 amino acids.

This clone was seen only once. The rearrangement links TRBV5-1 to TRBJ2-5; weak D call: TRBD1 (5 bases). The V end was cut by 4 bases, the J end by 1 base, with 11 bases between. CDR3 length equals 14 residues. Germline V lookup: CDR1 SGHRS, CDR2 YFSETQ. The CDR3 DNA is TGCGCCAGCAGCCCCTTTGGGGCCCAAGAGACCCAGTACTTC. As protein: CASSPFGAQETQYF.

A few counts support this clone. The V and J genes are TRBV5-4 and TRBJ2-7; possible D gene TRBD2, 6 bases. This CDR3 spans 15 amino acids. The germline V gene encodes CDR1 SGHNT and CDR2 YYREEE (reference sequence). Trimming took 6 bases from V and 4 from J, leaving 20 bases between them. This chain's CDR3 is CASTFSLGGNYEQYF. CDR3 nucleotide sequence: TGTGCCAGCACTTTCAGCTTGGGGGGAAATTACGAGCAGTACTTC. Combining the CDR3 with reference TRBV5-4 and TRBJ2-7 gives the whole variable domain ETGVTQSPTHLIKTRGQQVTLRCSSQSGHNTVSWYQQALGQGPQFIFQYYREEENGRGNFPPRFSGLQFPNYSSELNVNALELDDSALYLCASTFSLGGNYEQYFGPGTRLTVT.

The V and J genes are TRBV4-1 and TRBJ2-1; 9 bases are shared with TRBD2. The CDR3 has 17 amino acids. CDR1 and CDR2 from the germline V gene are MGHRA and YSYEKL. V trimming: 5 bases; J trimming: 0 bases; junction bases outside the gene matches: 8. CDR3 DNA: TGCGCCAGCAGCACTAATCCTAGCGGGGCCTCCTACAATGAGCAGTTCTTC. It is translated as CASSTNPSGASYNEQFF.

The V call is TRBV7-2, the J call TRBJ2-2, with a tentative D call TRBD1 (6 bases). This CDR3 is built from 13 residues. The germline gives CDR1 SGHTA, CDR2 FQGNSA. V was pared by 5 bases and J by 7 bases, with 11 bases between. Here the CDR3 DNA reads TGTGCCAGCAGCCGCGACAGGCTCGGGGAGCTGTTTTTT. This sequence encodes CASSRDRLGELFF. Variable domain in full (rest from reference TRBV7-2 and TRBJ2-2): GAGVSQSPSNKVTEKGKDVELRCDPISGHTALYWYRQSLGQGLEFLIYFQGNSAPDKSGLPSDRFSAERTGGSVSTLTIQRTQQEDSAVYLCASSRDRLGELFFGEGSRLTVL.

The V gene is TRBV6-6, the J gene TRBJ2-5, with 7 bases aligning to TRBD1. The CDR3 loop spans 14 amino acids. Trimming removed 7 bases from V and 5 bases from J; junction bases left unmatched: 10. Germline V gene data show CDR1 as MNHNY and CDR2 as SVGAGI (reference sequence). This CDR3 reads CASNQRPGGETQYF. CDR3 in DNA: TGTGCCAGCAATCAAAGACCAGGGGGTGAGACCCAGTACTTC.

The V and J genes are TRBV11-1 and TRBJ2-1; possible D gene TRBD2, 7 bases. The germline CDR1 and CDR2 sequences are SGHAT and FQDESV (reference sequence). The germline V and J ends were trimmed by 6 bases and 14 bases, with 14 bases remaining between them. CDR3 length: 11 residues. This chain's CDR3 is CASSPGGGKFF. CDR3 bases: TGTGCCAGCAGTCCGGGGGGCGGTAAGTTCTTC.

CDR3 sequence reads: CASSLGGVGGYTF. DNA for the CDR3: TGTGCCAGCAGTTTGGGGGGTGTTGGTGGCTACACCTTC. V usage is TRBV12-3 or TRBV12-4 and J usage is TRBJ1-2; TRBD1 is a possible D gene (5 bases). Trimming left V 3 bases short and J 7 bases short, with 12 bases between. This CDR3 has 13 amino acids.